Following are 26 T cell receptor beta chains from one sample sequenced in a study of blood T cell repertoires in COVID-19. The table came from immunoSEQ multiplex PCR; TCRdb's copy has only in-frame clones and leaves some out. In the table there are over 80,000 clones, approximately 79% of which are singletons. The sequenced material came from peripheral blood. The receptors were gathered from a woman older than 75 with active or convalescent COVID-19.

CDR3 DNA: TGCAGCGTTGAAGCGGCGGGAACCTACAATGAGCAGTTCTTC. This encodes CSVEAAGTYNEQFF. The chain carries TRBV29-1 and TRBJ2-1, with TRBD2 as a possible D gene (6 bases). The CDR3 is 14 amino acids. Trimming removed 1 base at V and 2 bases at J, with 9 bases between. The germline V gene encodes CDR1 SQVTM and CDR2 ANQGSEA.

The chain couples TRBV9 to TRBJ2-1; 10 bases line up with TRBD2. After removal of 1 base from V and 8 bases from J, the junction contained 12 bases not matched to a gene. Germline CDR1 is SGDLS and CDR2 is YYNGEE. This CDR3 spans 17 amino acids. CDR3 coding DNA: TGTGCCAGCAGCGTATGGGCTAGCGGGAGCTCGGCGTATGAGCAGTTCTTC. This encodes CASSVWASGSSAYEQFF.

The rearrangement links TRBV15 to TRBJ1-1; D ambiguous. The germline V gene has CDR1 LNHNV and CDR2 YYDKDF (reference sequence). Trimming stripped 8 bases from V and 1 base from J, with 8 bases between. The CDR3 runs 12 residues. The CDR3 spells CATAGENTEAFF. CDR3 coding DNA: TGTGCCACCGCGGGTGAGAACACTGAAGCTTTCTTT.

The chain recombines TRBV29-1 with TRBJ1-5; no reliable D call. Trimming took off 3 bases at V and 3 bases at J, with 9 bases between the two ends. The germline CDR1 and CDR2 sequences are SQVTM and ANQGSEA. The CDR3 has 13 amino acids. The CDR3 coding sequence is TGCAGCGTTGAGGTACAGCCCAATCAGCCCCAGCATTTT. Protein: CSVEVQPNQPQHF.

This chain connects TRBV19 to TRBJ1-1; TRBD1 matches 9 bases. Per germline, CDR1 LNHDA and CDR2 SQIVND (reference sequence). V lost 6 bases and J lost 1; bases outside the gene matches: 3. The CDR3 covers 14 residues. This CDR3 reads CASRGTGWNTEAFF. Written as DNA, the CDR3 is TGTGCCAGTAGGGGGACAGGGTGGAACACTGAAGCTTTCTTT. Combining the CDR3 with reference TRBV19 and TRBJ1-1 gives the whole variable domain DGGITQSPKYLFRKEGQNVTLSCEQNLNHDAMYWYRQDPGQGLRLIYYSQIVNDFQKGDIAEGYSVSREKKESFPLTVTSAQKNPTAFYLCASRGTGWNTEAFFGQGTRLTVV.

The chain recombines TRBV19 with TRBJ2-1; 8 bases agree with TRBD1. CDR1 and CDR2 (germline): LNHDA, SQIVND (reference sequence). V dropped 3 bases and J dropped 7; count of bases not matched to a gene: 8. The CDR3 covers 15 residues. The CDR3 DNA reads as TGTGCCAGTAGTATGGACAGGGCGATAGGGAATGAGCAGTTCTTC. Amino acids: CASSMDRAIGNEQFF.

As to this clone: At one boundary the junction diverges from the germline segment, which might be a read error. The chain uses TRBV5-1 and TRBJ1-1; 7 nucleotides agree with TRBD1. Germline lookup yields CDR1 SGHRS and CDR2 YFSETQ. The CDR3 sequence is 14 residues long. CDR3 residues: CASSPQGGGTEAFF. CDR3 DNA sequence: TGTGCCAGCAGCCCTCAGGGGGGAGGTACTGAAGCTTTCTTT.

The rearrangement uses TRBV13 and TRBJ2-1, with a possible D match to TRBD2 (5 bases). There are 14 residues in the CDR3. Between the trimmed V and J ends, which lost 0 bases and 3 bases, there was a span of 6 bases. CDR1 and CDR2 from the germline V gene are PRHDT and FYEKMQ (reference sequence). CDR3 residues: CASSLGTNYNEQFF. DNA of the CDR3: TGTGCCAGCAGCTTAGGGACTAACTACAATGAGCAGTTCTTC.

The chain is built from TRBV7-2 and TRBJ1-3; D is perhaps TRBD1 (6 bases). Trimming took 5 bases from V and 4 from J, leaving 18 bases between them. The CDR3 has 16 amino acids. The germline gives CDR1 SGHTA, CDR2 FQGNSA. CDR3 amino acids: CASSPFPRGAGNTIYF. CDR3 sequence (DNA): TGTGCCAGCAGCCCTTTTCCCAGGGGTGCGGGAAACACCATATATTTT.

This clone has only one observation. V is TRBV18 and J is TRBJ1-4; D not certain. V shed 6 bases and J shed 8 bases, with 19 bases lying between them. Germline V gene lookup returns CDR1 KGHSH and CDR2 LQKENI. This CDR3 region has 15 residues. The CDR3 region is CASSPRSSAGEKLFF. The CDR3 nucleotides are TGTGCCAGCTCTCCCCGGAGTAGCGCGGGGGAAAAACTGTTTTTT.

For the CDR3, the DNA is TGCGCCAGCAGCTTCGGTGGACAGGGGGTAGGTGAGCAGTACTTC. Its protein is CASSFGGQGVGEQYF. The chain has TRBV5-1 and TRBJ2-7; 10 nucleotides line up with TRBD1. The J segment lost 7 bases and the V segment lost 2 bases, leaving 9 bases of the junction unmatched. CDR1 and CDR2 (germline): SGHRS, YFSETQ. This CDR3 has 15 amino acids.

V and J are TRBV2 and TRBJ1-1, with D possibly TRBD1 on 6 matching bases. Trimming removed 7 bases at V and 1 base at J, with 19 bases between. The CDR3 contains 16 residues. Germline V lookup: CDR1 SNHLY, CDR2 FYNNEI. In DNA, the CDR3 is TGTGCCAGCACTAAAGACCCGCCACAGGGGAACACTGAAGCTTTCTTT. As protein: CASTKDPPQGNTEAFF.

The chain couples TRBV6-2 or TRBV6-3 to TRBJ2-7; 8 bases fit TRBD2. The CDR3 is 15 amino acids. The V and J ends lost 4 bases and 2 bases, in that order; junction bases with no gene match: 7. Germline V gene data show CDR1 as MNHEY and CDR2 as SVGEGT. The CDR3 loop reads CASSFPAGGPYEQYF. CDR3 DNA: TGTGCCAGCAGTTTCCCTGCGGGAGGCCCCTACGAGCAGTACTTC.

The chain recombines TRBV2 with TRBJ2-3; perhaps TRBD2 as D (5 bases). CDR1 is SNHLY, CDR2 FYNNEI, per germline. The germline V and J ends were trimmed by 8 bases and 2 bases, with 14 bases remaining between them. The CDR3 runs 14 residues. This chain's CDR3 is CASAATTYTDTQYF. The CDR3 DNA is TGTGCCAGCGCGGCGACTACCTACACAGATACGCAGTATTTT.

In its sample, this clone was seen a few times. The chain links TRBV28 to TRBJ2-7; 12 bases match TRBD1. The CDR3 consists of 15 residues. CDR1 is MDHEN and CDR2 is SYDVKM in the germline V gene. After removal of 6 bases from V and 5 bases from J, the junction contained 8 bases not matched to a gene. Here the CDR3 reads CASRPGGTGGHEQYF. DNA of the CDR3: TGTGCCAGCAGGCCCGGCGGGACAGGGGGCCACGAGCAGTACTTC.

This clone was detected only a few times. The genes are TRBV7-2 and TRBJ2-7; 10 bases match TRBD1. The CDR3 spans 15 residues. Germline V CDR1 and CDR2: SGHTA, FQGNSA. The V and J ends lost 5 bases and 2 bases, in that order; junction bases with no gene match: 6. CDR3 in DNA: TGTGCCAGCAGCCCCCGGACAGGGGGTCCCTACGAGCAGTACTTC. The encoded protein is CASSPRTGGPYEQYF.

The V gene is TRBV2, the J gene TRBJ2-3; no clear D. V was clipped by 4 bases and J by 0 bases, with 8 bases between them. CDR3 length: 14 residues. The germline gives CDR1 SNHLY, CDR2 FYNNEI. DNA for the CDR3: TGTGCCAGCAGTGGTTTTGAGAGCACAGATACGCAGTATTTT. This codes for CASSGFESTDTQYF.

The chain carries TRBV19 and TRBJ2-3; weak D call: TRBD2 (5 bases). The CDR3 is 15 amino acids. Germline assignment: CDR1 LNHDA and CDR2 SQIVND (reference sequence). Trimming left V 7 bases short and J 0 bases short, with 14 bases between. CDR3 DNA: TGTGCCAGTATGGCGATTGGAGGAAGCACAGATACGCAGTATTTT. Protein product: CASMAIGGSTDTQYF.

This sequence joins TRBV6-1 and TRBJ1-6; D may be TRBD1 (6 bases). Germline loops: CDR1 MNHNS, CDR2 SASEGT. The CDR3 is 19 residues long. V dropped 2 bases and J dropped 7 bases, with 24 bases sitting between them. The CDR3 DNA follows: TGTGCCAGCAGTGAAATACAACAGGGCGCGGCGGCTAACAATTCACCCCTCCACTTT. Translated, it gives CASSEIQQGAAANNSPLHF.

The rearrangement joins TRBV6-6 to TRBJ2-1; TRBD2 might be the D (6 bases). Trimming shortened V by 2 bases and J by 6 bases, and 11 bases separated the two germline ends. The CDR3 runs 14 residues. CDR1 is MNHNY and CDR2 is SVGAGI in the germline V gene (reference sequence). The CDR3 reads CASSYDLASNEQFF. The CDR3 DNA follows: TGTGCCAGCAGTTACGATCTAGCGTCCAATGAGCAGTTCTTC.

This chain joins TRBV7-3 and TRBJ2-1, with D possibly being TRBD2 (6 bases). CDR3 length: 17 amino acids. Trimming cost V 3 bases and J 4 bases, with 19 bases left between them. Per germline, CDR1 SGHTA and CDR2 FQGTGA. The CDR3 region has the DNA TGTGCCAGCAGCTTGTGGGGAGGTAGCGGAATTTACAATGAGCAGTTCTTC. It yields the protein CASSLWGGSGIYNEQFF.

The chain couples TRBV7-2 to TRBJ2-4; D is uncertain. The CDR3 contains 16 residues. Trimming pared 2 bases from V and 1 base from J, leaving 12 bases between. The V gene's germline CDR1 is SGHTA and CDR2 FQGNSA. Here the CDR3 reads CASSLRRDRAKNIQYF. For the CDR3, the DNA is TGTGCCAGCAGCTTAAGGAGAGACCGGGCCAAAAACATTCAGTACTTC.

V and J are TRBV5-1 and TRBJ2-1; perhaps TRBD2 as D (6 bases). The CDR3 has 15 residues. The V gene lost 6 bases and the J gene lost 2 bases, with 15 bases spanning the gap. Germline loops: CDR1 SGHRS, CDR2 YFSETQ. CDR3 nucleotide sequence: TGCGCCAGCAAGGATCTACCGGGAGCCTACAATGAGCAGTTCTTC. Encoded protein: CASKDLPGAYNEQFF.

This rearrangement joins TRBV28 to TRBJ2-7, with TRBD1 as a possible D gene (6 bases). CDR3 size: 14 residues. Germline CDR1 reads MDHEN; CDR2 reads SYDVKM. The germline V and J ends were trimmed by 3 bases and 0 bases, with 9 bases remaining between them. In DNA, the CDR3 is TGTGCCAGCAGTTTTGGACAGAGCTCCTACGAGCAGTACTTC. Its translation: CASSFGQSSYEQYF.

The V call is TRBV19, the J call TRBJ1-5; 10 bases fit TRBD1. The V gene end was trimmed by 3 bases and the J gene end by 6 bases; junction bases not matched to a gene: 8. The germline gives CDR1 LNHDA, CDR2 SQIVND (reference sequence). The CDR3 runs 16 residues. The CDR3 spells CASSMIDRGRGQPQHF. In nucleotides, the CDR3 is TGTGCCAGTAGTATGATTGACAGGGGGCGAGGTCAGCCCCAGCATTTT. Using reference TRBV19 and TRBJ1-5 for the parts outside the CDR3, the full variable domain is DGGITQSPKYLFRKEGQNVTLSCEQNLNHDAMYWYRQDPGQGLRLIYYSQIVNDFQKGDIAEGYSVSREKKESFPLTVTSAQKNPTAFYLCASSMIDRGRGQPQHFGDGTRLSIL.

In its sample, this clone was seen once. The chain employs TRBV19 and TRBJ1-2; 8 bases line up with TRBD1. The trim removed 4 bases at V and 5 bases at J, leaving 3 bases unmatched. The germline V gene has CDR1 LNHDA and CDR2 SQIVND (reference sequence). The CDR3 spans 13 residues. CDR3: CASSRDRRYGYTF. Written as DNA, the CDR3 is TGTGCCAGTAGTAGGGACAGGAGGTATGGCTACACCTTC.